This T cell receptor beta chain was sequenced for a study of T cell changes during pregnancy in multiple sclerosis. Assay used: immunoSEQ multiplex PCR; TCRdb lists only in-frame clones, some missing. This table holds some 40,000 clones, around 93% found once. Germline assignment: CDR1 SGHKS and CDR2 YYEKEE (reference sequence). CDR3 length equals 14 residues. Trimming removed 0 bases from V and 4 bases from J; junction bases left unmatched: 3. The chain employs TRBV5-5 and TRBJ2-5; TRBD2 agrees at 7 bases. The starting material was CD4+ T cells from peripheral blood mononuclear cells, obtained in the second trimester of pregnancy. This TCR was recovered from a female donor with multiple sclerosis, enrolled in a pregnancy study. DNA for the CDR3: TGTGCCAGCAGCTTGGTCCCTAGCGGAGAGACCCAGTACTTC. It yields the protein CASSLVPSGETQYF.